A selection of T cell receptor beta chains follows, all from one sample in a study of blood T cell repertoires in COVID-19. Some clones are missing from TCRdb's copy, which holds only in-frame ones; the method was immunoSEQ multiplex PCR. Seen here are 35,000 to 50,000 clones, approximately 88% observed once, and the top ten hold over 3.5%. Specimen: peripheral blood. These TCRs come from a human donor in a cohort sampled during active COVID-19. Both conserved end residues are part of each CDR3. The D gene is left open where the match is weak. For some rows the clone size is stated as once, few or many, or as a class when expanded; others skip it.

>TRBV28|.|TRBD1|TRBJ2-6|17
TGTGCCAGCAGTTCGTCCGGGACAGGGGCTGGGGCCAACGTCCTGACTTTC
CASSSSGTGAGANVLTF
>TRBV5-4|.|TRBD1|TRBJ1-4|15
TGTGCCAGCAGCTCGGCCGGGACAGGGGCTGAAAAACTGTTTTTT
CASSSAGTGAEKLFF
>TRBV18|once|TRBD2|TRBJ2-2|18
TGTGCCAGCTCACCAACTCGAGGACTAGCGGGCCCGACCGGGGAGCTGTTTTTT
CASSPTRGLAGPTGELFF
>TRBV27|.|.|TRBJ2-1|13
TGTGCCAGCAGTTTATACAGGTCAAATGAGCAGTTCTTC
CASSLYRSNEQFF
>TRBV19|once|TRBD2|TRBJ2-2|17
TGTGCCAGTAGGGCTAATAGCGGGAGGGCCGATACCGGGGAGCTGTTTTTT
CASRANSGRADTGELFF
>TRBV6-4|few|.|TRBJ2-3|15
TGTGCCAGCAGTGAATCGGCGGGGAGCACAGATACGCAGTATTTT
CASSESAGSTDTQYF
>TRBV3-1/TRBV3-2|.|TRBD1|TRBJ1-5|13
TGTGCCAGCAGTCCCGACAGGGATCAGCCCCAGCATTTT
CASSPDRDQPQHF
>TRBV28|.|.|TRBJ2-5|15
TGTGCCAGCAGTTTACACCTGGCATTGCAAAAGACCCAGTACTTC
CASSLHLALQKTQYF
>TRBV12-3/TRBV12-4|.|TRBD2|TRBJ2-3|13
TGTGCCAGCAGTAGCGGGGGACGAGATACGCAGTATTTT
CASSSGGRDTQYF
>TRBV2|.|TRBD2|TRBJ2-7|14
TGTGCCAGCAGAGGGACGGGACTAGCCTACGAGCAGTACTTC
CASRGTGLAYEQYF
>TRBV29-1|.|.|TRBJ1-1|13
TGCAGCGTTGAGTGGCAGGTGAACACTGAAGCTTTCTTT
CSVEWQVNTEAFF
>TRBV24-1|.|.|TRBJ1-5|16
TGTGCCACCAGTGATGGCCGGGAAGGGTCTACTCAGCCCCAGCATTTT
CATSDGREGSTQPQHF
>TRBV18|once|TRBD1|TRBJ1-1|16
TGTGCCAGCTCACTTTCGACAGGGAAGGTGGACACTGAAGCTTTCTTT
CASSLSTGKVDTEAFF
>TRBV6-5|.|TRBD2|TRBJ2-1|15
TGTGCCAGCAGCCCAACTAGCGGGCTAGACAATGAGCAGTTCTTC
CASSPTSGLDNEQFF
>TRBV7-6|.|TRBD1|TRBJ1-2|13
TGTGCCAGCAGCCACGGGACAGGGTTAGGCTACACCTTC
CASSHGTGLGYTF
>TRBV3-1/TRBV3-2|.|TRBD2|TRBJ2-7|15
TGTGCCAGCAGCTCTCGAGCGGGGGGGCTTGTAGAGCAGTACTTC
CASSSRAGGLVEQYF
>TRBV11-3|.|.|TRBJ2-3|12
TGTGCCAGCAGCTCACAGACAGATACGCAGTATTTT
CASSSQTDTQYF
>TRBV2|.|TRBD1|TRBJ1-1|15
TGTGCCAGCAGCCGACAGGGGGCGGGAGTTGCTGAAGCTTTCTTT
CASSRQGAGVAEAFF
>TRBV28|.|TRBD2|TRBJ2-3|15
TGTGCCAGCCGCTTCCTGGGAGGGAGGGCAGATACGCAGTATTTT
CASRFLGGRADTQYF
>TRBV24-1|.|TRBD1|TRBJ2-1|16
TGTGCCACCAGTGAGGCAGACAGGGGAGGCTACAATGAGCAGTTCTTC
CATSEADRGGYNEQFF
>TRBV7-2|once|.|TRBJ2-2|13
TGTGCCAGCAGCCCCCGTTACACCGGGGAGCTGTTTTTT
CASSPRYTGELFF
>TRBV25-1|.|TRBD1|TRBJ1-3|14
TGTGCCAACTACAGGGGGCTATCAGGAAACACCATATATTTT
CANYRGLSGNTIYF
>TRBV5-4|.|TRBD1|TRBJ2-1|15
TGTGCCAGCAGCTTCCGGGACAGGGTACCCAATGAGCAGTTCTTC
CASSFRDRVPNEQFF
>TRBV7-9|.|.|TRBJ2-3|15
TGTGCCAGCAGCTCCCGCGGGGGCGGCACAGATACGCAGTATTTT
CASSSRGGGTDTQYF
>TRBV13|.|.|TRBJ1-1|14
TGTGCCAGCAGCCAACCGGGACAAACGTATGAAGCTTTCTTT
CASSQPGQTYEAFF
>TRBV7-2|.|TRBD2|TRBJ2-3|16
TGTGCCAGCAGCCCCCCGGGAGCGGGGGGGTGGGGTACGCAGTATTTT
CASSPPGAGGWGTQYF
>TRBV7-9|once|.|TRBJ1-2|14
TGTGCCAGCAGCTTAGGCGGGACTAACTATGGCTACACCTTC
CASSLGGTNYGYTF
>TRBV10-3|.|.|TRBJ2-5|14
TGTGCCATCAGTGGGTACAGGAACCAAGAGACCCAGTACTTC
CAISGYRNQETQYF
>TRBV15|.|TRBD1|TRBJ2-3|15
TGTGCCACCAGCAGCGGGACAGTGGTGGAAGATACGCAGTATTTT
CATSSGTVVEDTQYF
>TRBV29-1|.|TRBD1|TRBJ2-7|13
TGCAGCGTTACATCTTCGACAGGGGCCGAGCAGTACTTC
CSVTSSTGAEQYF
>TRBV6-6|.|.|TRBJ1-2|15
TGTGCCACCCTAGGGGGGGTGGGTTTTAACTATGGCTACACCTTC
CATLGGVGFNYGYTF
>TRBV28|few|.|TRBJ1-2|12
TGTGCCAGCCGACTGCCGCTTGGGGGCTACACCTTC
CASRLPLGGYTF
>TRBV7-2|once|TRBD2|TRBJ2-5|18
TGTGCCAGCAGCTTAGCGTTGGGAGCGGGGGGGCACGGCGAGACCCAGTACTTC
CASSLALGAGGHGETQYF
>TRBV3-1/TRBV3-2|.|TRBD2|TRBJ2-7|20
TGTGCCAGCAGCCAAGATCCCGTCACTAGCGGGAGAGTTATCCTCAACGAGCAGTACTTC
CASSQDPVTSGRVILNEQYF
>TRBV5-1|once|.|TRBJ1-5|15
TGCGCCAGCAGCTTGCGGGGGGATAGCAATCAGCCCCAGCATTTT
CASSLRGDSNQPQHF
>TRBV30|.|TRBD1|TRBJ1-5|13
TGTGCCTGGAGCCCAGGGGGCTATCAGCCCCAGCATTTT
CAWSPGGYQPQHF
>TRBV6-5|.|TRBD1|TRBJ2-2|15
TGTGCCAGCAGCGGACAGGGGGGAATTACCGGGGAGCTGTTTTTT
CASSGQGGITGELFF
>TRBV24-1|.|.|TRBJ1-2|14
TGTGCCACCAGTGATTTACCCCACAGAGGGGGCTACACCTTC
CATSDLPHRGGYTF
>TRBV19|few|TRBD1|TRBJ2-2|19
TGTGCCAGTAGTATTCAGGTCGGCAGGGGGCAGGCCGGCACCGGGGAGCTGTTTTTT
CASSIQVGRGQAGTGELFF
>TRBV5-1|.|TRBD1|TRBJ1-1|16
TGCGCCAGCAGCTTGACCCCGGGACAGCCGAACACTGAAGCTTTCTTT
CASSLTPGQPNTEAFF
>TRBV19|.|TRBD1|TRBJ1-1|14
TGTGCCAGTATCGTTACAGGGGGCGCGACTGAAGCTTTCTTT
CASIVTGGATEAFF
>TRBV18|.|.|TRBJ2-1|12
TGTGCCAGCTCACCATGGGCAGGGCATCAGTTCTTC
CASSPWAGHQFF
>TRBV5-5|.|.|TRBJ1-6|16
TGTGCCAGCAGCTTGGACGGCAGCGGGTGGGATTCACCCCTCCACTTT
CASSLDGSGWDSPLHF
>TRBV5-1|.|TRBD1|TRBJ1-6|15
TGCGCCAGCAGCGTCCTTAGGGGGCAGAATTCACCCCTCCACTTT
CASSVLRGQNSPLHF
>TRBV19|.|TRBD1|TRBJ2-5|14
TGTGCCAGCCGAGACAGGGGTCGAGGGGAGACCCAGTACTTC
CASRDRGRGETQYF
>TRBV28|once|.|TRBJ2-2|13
TGTGCCAGCAGAATCTTCCTCTCCGGGGAGCTGTTTTTT
CASRIFLSGELFF